This is a list of T cell receptor beta chains from one sample in a study of follicular helper T cells after annual influenza vaccination. Profiling relied on immunoSEQ multiplex PCR, and the TCRdb table lists in-frame clones only, not all of them. The table records about 740 clones, 65% to 70% of them present only once. The sample was CXCR5+ CD38+ circulating T follicular helper cells from blood, taken 7 days after influenza vaccination. These receptors were taken from an adult who received the influenza vaccine. Both conserved end residues are part of each CDR3. Each record gives: J gene, clone size, V gene, D gene, CDR3 protein, CDR3 DNA. The D gene is left open where the match is weak. Not every row has a clone size; where given, it reads once, few, many or a size class.

TRBJ1-2,few,TRBV6-5,-,CASSYSAGINYGYTF,TGTGCCAGCAGTTACTCCGCCGGGATCAACTATGGCTACACCTTC
TRBJ1-5,-,TRBV6-1,-,CASSEERAAAGQPQHF,TGTGCCAGCAGTGAAGAAAGGGCCGCCGCCGGTCAGCCCCAGCATTTT
TRBJ2-3,-,TRBV7-2,-,CASSLDADTQYF,TGTGCCAGCAGCTTAGACGCAGATACGCAGTATTTT
TRBJ2-2,-,TRBV5-1,TRBD1,CASSSSTGGTGELFF,TGCGCCAGCAGCTCATCGACAGGGGGAACCGGGGAGCTGTTTTTT
TRBJ1-3,-,TRBV28,TRBD1,CASSLSSGGRNTIYF,TGTGCCAGCAGTTTAAGTTCAGGGGGAAGAAACACCATATATTTT
TRBJ1-5,once,TRBV18,-,CASSPQTGRQPQHF,TGTGCCAGCTCACCACAGACAGGCAGGCAGCCCCAGCATTTT
TRBJ2-3,-,TRBV7-9,-,CASSLVRATDTQYF,TGTGCCAGCAGCTTAGTCCGAGCCACAGATACGCAGTATTTT
TRBJ1-2,-,TRBV6-1,TRBD1,CASSRGHGYTF,TGTGCCAGCAGCAGGGGGCACGGCTACACCTTC
TRBJ2-3,-,TRBV6-5,-,CASSNQGTQYF,TGTGCCAGCAGTAACCAGGGAACGCAGTATTTT
TRBJ1-2,-,TRBV7-2,-,CASSLYQGGYTF,TGTGCCAGCAGCTTATATCAGGGCGGCTACACCTTC
TRBJ2-2,-,TRBV5-1,-,CASSVDTANTGELFF,TGCGCCAGCAGCGTTGACACCGCGAACACCGGGGAGCTGTTTTTT
TRBJ1-1,-,TRBV11-2,-,CASSLGGTSLTWAFF,TGTGCCAGCAGCTTAGGTGGGACATCCTTGACTTGGGCTTTCTTT
TRBJ2-2,-,TRBV19,TRBD1,CASSRFRGQDGELFF,TGTGCCAGTAGTAGGTTTAGGGGGCAGGACGGGGAGCTGTTTTTT
TRBJ2-5,few,TRBV7-2,TRBD2,CASSPRGGNEGETQYF,TGTGCCAGCAGCCCCCGGGGGGGTAACGAAGGAGAGACCCAGTACTTC
TRBJ2-3,-,TRBV6-6,TRBD2,CASSLAGNTDTQYF,TGTGCCAGCAGTTTAGCGGGAAACACAGATACGCAGTATTTT
TRBJ2-5,-,TRBV2,-,CASSPLLSGRETQYF,TGTGCCAGCAGTCCCCTCCTCTCGGGGCGAGAGACCCAGTACTTC
TRBJ1-1,-,TRBV6-5,-,CASRMGGSPEAFF,TGTGCCAGCAGGATGGGGGGTTCCCCTGAAGCTTTCTTT
TRBJ2-1,-,TRBV11-2,TRBD1,CASSLGQGGGNEQFF,TGTGCCAGCAGCTTAGGACAGGGGGGAGGCAATGAGCAGTTCTTC
TRBJ2-7,once,TRBV30,TRBD1,CAWSGTGGKQYF,TGTGCCTGGAGTGGGACAGGGGGTAAGCAGTACTTC
TRBJ1-1,-,TRBV7-3,-,CASSQGMNTEAFF,TGTGCCAGCAGCCAAGGTATGAACACTGAAGCTTTCTTT
TRBJ2-5,-,TRBV28,-,CASSLLTEIMGSQYF,TGTGCCAGCAGTTTATTAACAGAGATAATGGGGTCCCAGTACTTC
TRBJ1-1,-,TRBV19,-,CASNEGSVGTEAFF,TGTGCCAGTAATGAGGGGTCGGTAGGCACTGAAGCTTTCTTT
TRBJ1-1,-,TRBV29-1,-,CSVEGGEGTEAFF,TGCAGCGTTGAAGGCGGGGAGGGTACTGAAGCTTTCTTT
TRBJ1-2,few,TRBV5-6,TRBD1,CASRSTGVYGYTF,TGTGCCAGCAGATCAACAGGGGTCTATGGCTACACCTTC
TRBJ1-3,-,TRBV6-5,-,CASSYSGQRDTIYF,TGTGCCAGCAGTTACTCCGGTCAGAGAGACACCATATATTTT
TRBJ1-2,-,TRBV7-2,TRBD1,CASTRQGGDYGYTF,TGTGCCAGCACACGACAGGGAGGCGACTATGGCTACACCTTC
TRBJ1-1,-,TRBV27,-,CASSSPGGYTEAFF,TGTGCCAGCAGCTCCCCCGGGGGGTACACTGAAGCTTTCTTT